Below are 21 T cell receptor beta chains sequenced from a single sample in a study of CD4+ T cells in melanoma. TCRdb's copy holds only in-frame clones and misses some; the assay was immunoSEQ multiplex PCR. The sample shows 90,000 to 130,000 clones, 92% of them seen only once. Sequencing used peripheral blood. The receptors derive from a human donor with melanoma.

The chain combines TRBV19 with TRBJ2-1, with D tentatively TRBD2 (6 bases). Germline CDR1 and CDR2: LNHDA and SQIVND (reference sequence). This CDR3 has 14 residues. Deletions cut 8 bases from V and 9 bases from J, with 20 bases between. The CDR3, as DNA: TGTGCCAGTGGAGGGACTGCTCATTCCGGTGAGCAGTTCTTC. Translation: CASGGTAHSGEQFF.

This chain links TRBV6-5 with TRBJ1-6, with D perhaps TRBD1 (5 bases). The CDR3 is 15 amino acids. Germline V lookup: CDR1 MNHEY, CDR2 SVGAGI. V shed 6 bases and J shed 7 bases, with 16 bases lying between them. The DNA for the CDR3 is TGTGCCAGCAGGGCGGGCCGACAGAGAAATTCACCCCTCCACTTT. Translation gives CASRAGRQRNSPLHF.

The chain recombines TRBV6-6 with TRBJ2-1; 8 nucleotides agree with TRBD1. The germline gives CDR1 MNHNY, CDR2 SVGAGI (reference sequence). J lost 4 bases, V lost 6 bases, and 5 bases had no gene match. This CDR3 is built from 14 residues. The CDR3 DNA reads TGTGCCAGCAGACCGGGACAGGAGTACAATGAGCAGTTCTTC. The encoded protein is CASRPGQEYNEQFF.

This chain joins TRBV7-2 and TRBJ2-5, with D possibly matching TRBD1 (5 bases). This CDR3 is 14 amino acids long. Per the germline V gene, CDR1 is SGHTA and CDR2 is FQGNSA. Trimming removed 5 bases from V and 0 bases from J, with 10 bases in between. This CDR3 is CASSPTVYQETQYF. DNA of the CDR3: TGTGCCAGCAGCCCGACAGTGTACCAAGAGACCCAGTACTTC.

The chain joins TRBV4-2 to TRBJ1-5; D remains ambiguous. The CDR3 is made up of 13 amino acids. Germline V lookup: CDR1 LGHNA, CDR2 YNFKEQ. Trimming shortened V by 1 base and J by 8 bases, and 9 bases separated the two germline ends. The CDR3 DNA is TGTGCCAGCAGCCAAGGGCCGAGGGAGCCCCAGCATTTT. Residues: CASSQGPREPQHF.

The V call is TRBV7-9, the J call TRBJ2-7; 8 positions agree with TRBD1. The CDR3 spans 11 residues. Germline V gene lookup returns CDR1 SEHNR and CDR2 FQNEAQ (reference sequence). J lost 4 bases, V lost 10 bases, and 3 bases had no gene match. The CDR3 DNA reads as TGTGCCACCGGACAGGGTTACGAGCAGTACTTC. The encoded protein is CATGQGYEQYF.

CDR3 in amino acids: CASSLARQDEKLFF. The CDR3 coding sequence is TGTGCCAGCAGTTTGGCTCGACAGGATGAAAAACTGTTTTTT. This chain links TRBV28 with TRBJ1-4, with TRBD1 as a possible D gene (6 bases). The CDR3 is 14 residues long. Germline assignment: CDR1 MDHEN and CDR2 SYDVKM. Deletions cut 3 bases from V and 6 bases from J, with 11 bases between.

Notes on this clone: Other nucleotide sequences in the sample specify the same CDR3. V gene TRBV18 combines with J gene TRBJ2-5; D not certain. CDR3 length: 14 residues. The germline V gene has CDR1 KGHSH and CDR2 LQKENI. V was pared by 3 bases and J by 2 bases, with 10 bases between. The CDR3 spells CASSPPSVQETQYF. The DNA of the CDR3 is TGTGCCAGCTCACCTCCATCGGTTCAAGAGACCCAGTACTTC.

The chain joins TRBV5-4 to TRBJ2-7; 7 nucleotides match TRBD2. Looked up from germline, CDR1 is SGHNT and CDR2 is YYREEE (reference sequence). This CDR3 comprises 14 residues. Trimming took 7 bases from V and 0 from J; bases not matched to a gene: 7. CDR3 loop: CASSGSSGSYEQYF. In DNA, the CDR3 is TGTGCCAGCTCCGGGTCTAGCGGCTCCTACGAGCAGTACTTC.

The rearrangement joins TRBV19 to TRBJ1-2; TRBD1 aligns across 7 bases. V shed 6 bases and J 0 bases; nucleotides not matched to a gene: 7. This CDR3 is 15 amino acids long. Germline V gene sequence: CDR1 LNHDA, CDR2 SQIVND (reference sequence). The CDR3 loop is CASRLGTEPNYGYTF. In DNA, the CDR3 is TGTGCCAGTAGGTTGGGGACAGAGCCTAACTATGGCTACACCTTC.

The chain uses TRBV7-3 and TRBJ1-1; no reliable D call. CDR3 length equals 15 residues. Trimming pared 6 bases from V and 3 bases from J, leaving 17 bases between. Germline V gene lookup returns CDR1 SGHTA and CDR2 FQGTGA. The CDR3 region is CASSHSGYQDTEAFF. CDR3 coding DNA: TGTGCCAGCAGTCATTCTGGATACCAGGACACTGAAGCTTTCTTT.

This chain connects TRBV4-2 to TRBJ2-2; TRBD1 agrees at 9 bases. This CDR3 has 17 residues. Unmatched junction bases numbered 12, after V lost 3 bases and J lost 7 bases. Per germline, CDR1 LGHNA and CDR2 YNFKEQ. CDR3: CASSHDGQGLGYGELFF. The CDR3 DNA reads TGTGCCAGCAGCCATGATGGACAGGGGCTAGGGTACGGGGAGCTGTTTTTT.

The chain joins TRBV19 to TRBJ2-7; unclear D gene. Per germline, CDR1 LNHDA and CDR2 SQIVND (reference sequence). The CDR3 sequence is 14 residues long. The germline V and J ends were trimmed by 7 bases and 1 base, with 14 bases remaining between them. CDR3 in amino acids: CASTPPGSSYEQYF. The CDR3, as DNA: TGTGCCAGTACCCCTCCGGGTAGTTCCTACGAGCAGTACTTC.

The J gene is TRBJ2-1, the V gene TRBV6-4; 9 bases fit TRBD2. Germline V gene data show CDR1 as MRHNA and CDR2 as SNTAGT. The ends lost 4 bases at V and 4 bases at J; junction bases unmatched: 5. The CDR3 extends over 15 amino acids. As DNA, the CDR3 is TGTGCCAGCAGTGCGGGTAGCGGGGGATACAATGAGCAGTTCTTC. Its protein is CASSAGSGGYNEQFF.

This clone has a single count. The chain is built from TRBV5-1 and TRBJ2-1; 14 bases agree with TRBD2. With 3 bases clipped from V and 9 bases from J, the junction kept 8 bases outside the gene matches. The CDR3 length is 16 residues. Germline V CDR1 and CDR2: SGHRS, YFSETQ. The CDR3 nucleotides are TGCGCCAGCAGCTCTTTGACTAGCGGGAGGGCAACTGAGCAGTTCTTC. Its translation: CASSSLTSGRATEQFF.

The gene calls are TRBV4-2 and TRBJ2-5; a weak D match, TRBD1 (6 bases). Germline V lookup: CDR1 LGHNA, CDR2 YNFKEQ. Trimming took 1 base from V and 0 from J, leaving 12 bases between them. The CDR3 is 16 residues long. This CDR3 reads CASSQGKGEYQETQYF. CDR3 DNA: TGTGCCAGCAGCCAAGGCAAGGGGGAATACCAAGAGACCCAGTACTTC.

The CDR3 reads CASSRASGAREQFF. The CDR3, as DNA: TGTGCCAGCAGCCGCGCTAGCGGGGCGCGTGAGCAGTTCTTC. The V and J genes are TRBV6-5 and TRBJ2-1; 9 nucleotides match TRBD2. Losses at the gene ends were 6 bases for V and 9 bases for J; bases not matched to a gene: 9. The CDR3 has 14 residues. Germline CDR1 is MNHEY and CDR2 is SVGAGI.

V is TRBV6-5 and J is TRBJ2-7; D is ambiguous. The CDR3 loop spans 13 amino acids. V was cut by 11 bases and J by 2 bases, with 16 bases left in between. Germline V gene lookup returns CDR1 MNHEY and CDR2 SVGAGI. The CDR3 protein is CAVTSDTAYEQYF. For the CDR3, the DNA is TGTGCCGTCACCTCAGACACCGCCTACGAGCAGTACTTC.

The sample holds a few counts of this clone. The gene calls are TRBV6-1 and TRBJ1-4; D is perhaps TRBD1 (6 bases). CDR1 and CDR2 from the germline V gene are MNHNS and SASEGT. The V end lost 10 bases, the J end lost 4 bases, and 19 bases lay between the germline ends. The CDR3 is 15 amino acids. The CDR3 nucleotides read TGTGCCACCGTCCGAGCCGGGACATTTAATGAAAAACTGTTTTTT. This codes for CATVRAGTFNEKLFF.

The V call is TRBV7-3, the J call TRBJ2-3; the D gene is possibly TRBD2 (5 bases). Germline values: CDR1 SGHTA, CDR2 FQGTGA. The germline V and J ends were trimmed by 1 base and 6 bases, with 8 bases remaining between them. The CDR3 has 13 amino acids. The CDR3: CASSLSSVDTQYF. The CDR3 region has the DNA TGTGCCAGCAGCTTAAGTAGCGTCGATACGCAGTATTTT.

V gene TRBV19 combines with J gene TRBJ2-1, with TRBD2 matching 15 bases. The CDR3 length is 15 residues. Unmatched junction bases numbered 3, after V lost 5 bases and J lost 7 bases. Germline lookup yields CDR1 LNHDA and CDR2 SQIVND (reference sequence). The CDR3 sequence is CASSVGLAGGNEQFF. CDR3 in DNA: TGTGCCAGTAGTGTGGGACTAGCGGGAGGTAATGAGCAGTTCTTC.